Listed here is a single T cell receptor (beta chain). Its specificity is unknown. Between the trimmed V and J ends, which lost 5 bases and 2 bases, there was a span of 13 bases. Germline CDR1 reads SGHVS; CDR2 reads FQNEAQ. This CDR3 has 15 amino acids. This specimen comes from a study of T cell responses to AZD1222 COVID-19 vaccine. Whole-study findings and limits: Sampled repertoires all dated from after the peak T cell response. Baseline serostatus was positive in only six AZD1222 recipients.

Assay used: immunoSEQ multiplex PCR; TCRdb lists only in-frame clones, some missing. Here the sample spans approximately 130,000 clones, roughly nine tenths being singletons. This chain connects TRBV7-8 to TRBJ1-3; possibly TRBD1 for D (5 bases). This clonotype was obtained from an adult who received the AZD1222 COVID-19 vaccine. The input for sequencing was peripheral blood, taken 28 days after the second AZD1222 dose. The DNA for the CDR3 is TGTGCCAGCAGCCTCCCGGGGGAACCTGGAAACACCATATATTTT. This codes for CASSLPGEPGNTIYF.